These T cell receptor beta chains were read from a single sample in a study of blood T cell repertoires in COVID-19. Assay used: immunoSEQ multiplex PCR; TCRdb lists only in-frame clones, some missing. This table has about 200,000 clones, about four fifths appearing once. The sample consisted of peripheral blood. Every receptor here comes from a woman older than 75 with COVID-19, enrolled during active disease. Both conserved end residues are part of each CDR3. The D gene is left open where the match is weak. Size values are once, few and many counts, or a class for expanded clones, and some rows have none.

v_call: TRBV7-9
clone_size: NA
d_call: TRBD2
j_call: TRBJ2-3
cdr3_length: 14
cdr3_aa: CASSWDYGADTQYF
cdr3_nt: TGTGCCAGCAGCTGGGACTATGGGGCAGATACGCAGTATTTT

v_call: TRBV7-9
clone_size: once
d_call: TRBD1
j_call: TRBJ1-5
cdr3_length: 16
cdr3_aa: CASSNAGQGSNQPQHF
cdr3_nt: TGTGCCAGCAGCAACGCCGGACAGGGTAGCAATCAGCCCCAGCATTTT

v_call: TRBV18
clone_size: NA
d_call: TRBD1
j_call: TRBJ1-5
cdr3_length: 16
cdr3_aa: CASSPNTGGTGQPQHF
cdr3_nt: TGTGCCAGCTCACCGAATACAGGGGGCACGGGTCAGCCCCAGCATTTT

v_call: TRBV19
clone_size: NA
d_call: TRBD1
j_call: TRBJ1-1
cdr3_length: 11
cdr3_aa: CASSRGQDKRF
cdr3_nt: TGTGCCAGTAGTAGAGGACAGGATAAACGCTTT

v_call: TRBV14
clone_size: NA
d_call: NA
j_call: TRBJ1-1
cdr3_length: 13
cdr3_aa: CASSQERGLEAFF
cdr3_nt: TGTGCCAGCAGCCAAGAGCGAGGGCTTGAAGCTTTCTTT

v_call: TRBV4-1
clone_size: few
d_call: NA
j_call: TRBJ2-3
cdr3_length: 16
cdr3_aa: CASSRPDGFSTDTQYF
cdr3_nt: TGCGCCAGCAGCCGGCCCGATGGCTTCAGCACAGATACGCAGTATTTT

v_call: TRBV5-4
clone_size: NA
d_call: NA
j_call: TRBJ2-7
cdr3_length: 14
cdr3_aa: CASSRAGLDYEQYF
cdr3_nt: TGTGCCAGCAGCCGCGCGGGACTTGACTACGAGCAGTACTTC

v_call: TRBV2
clone_size: NA
d_call: NA
j_call: TRBJ1-2
cdr3_length: 14
cdr3_aa: CASTGGWSNYGYTF
cdr3_nt: TGTGCCAGCACCGGGGGATGGTCCAACTATGGCTACACCTTC

v_call: TRBV6-5
clone_size: NA
d_call: NA
j_call: TRBJ1-1
cdr3_length: 14
cdr3_aa: CASSPRRPGTEAFF
cdr3_nt: TGTGCCAGCAGTCCACGCCGGCCGGGGACTGAAGCTTTCTTT

v_call: TRBV3-1/TRBV3-2
clone_size: NA
d_call: NA
j_call: TRBJ2-5
cdr3_length: 14
cdr3_aa: CASSQSGSGETQYF
cdr3_nt: TGTGCCAGCAGCCAATCCGGGAGCGGAGAGACCCAGTACTTC

v_call: TRBV6-5
clone_size: few
d_call: TRBD1
j_call: TRBJ2-7
cdr3_length: 13
cdr3_aa: CASRGQGAVEQYF
cdr3_nt: TGTGCCAGCAGAGGACAGGGGGCGGTCGAGCAGTACTTC

v_call: TRBV5-6
clone_size: NA
d_call: NA
j_call: TRBJ2-7
cdr3_length: 15
cdr3_aa: CASSQRSGVIYEQYF
cdr3_nt: TGTGCCAGCAGCCAGAGGTCAGGGGTCATCTACGAGCAGTACTTC

v_call: TRBV3-1/TRBV3-2
clone_size: few
d_call: NA
j_call: TRBJ1-3
cdr3_length: 16
cdr3_aa: CASSRRGTYSGNTIYF
cdr3_nt: TGTGCCAGCAGTCGTCGAGGTACATACTCTGGAAACACCATATATTTT

v_call: TRBV6-5
clone_size: NA
d_call: TRBD1
j_call: TRBJ1-4
cdr3_length: 11
cdr3_aa: CASSLQGKLFF
cdr3_nt: TGTGCCAGCAGTTTACAGGGGAAACTGTTTTTT

v_call: TRBV5-1
clone_size: NA
d_call: NA
j_call: TRBJ1-3
cdr3_length: 14
cdr3_aa: CASSGGVSGNTIYF
cdr3_nt: TGCGCCAGCAGCGGAGGGGTTTCTGGAAACACCATATATTTT

v_call: TRBV7-9
clone_size: NA
d_call: NA
j_call: TRBJ1-1
cdr3_length: 14
cdr3_aa: CASSPIGGDTEAFF
cdr3_nt: TGTGCCAGCAGCCCCATTGGGGGGGACACTGAAGCTTTCTTT

v_call: TRBV5-1
clone_size: NA
d_call: NA
j_call: TRBJ2-3
cdr3_length: 17
cdr3_aa: CASSPPVSGGGKDTQYF
cdr3_nt: TGCGCCAGCAGCCCTCCCGTTAGCGGAGGAGGCAAAGATACGCAGTATTTT

v_call: TRBV7-9
clone_size: few
d_call: TRBD1
j_call: TRBJ1-1
cdr3_length: 15
cdr3_aa: CASLTGTLVNTEAFF
cdr3_nt: TGTGCCAGTTTGACAGGGACTTTGGTGAACACTGAAGCTTTCTTT

v_call: TRBV9
clone_size: once
d_call: NA
j_call: TRBJ2-7
cdr3_length: 14
cdr3_aa: CASSAAGQQYEQYF
cdr3_nt: TGTGCCAGCAGCGCGGCGGGACAGCAGTACGAGCAGTACTTC

v_call: TRBV5-1
clone_size: NA
d_call: NA
j_call: TRBJ2-7
cdr3_length: 14
cdr3_aa: CASSLALGPYEQYF
cdr3_nt: TGCGCCAGCAGCTTGGCCCTTGGCCCCTACGAGCAGTACTTC

v_call: TRBV5-1
clone_size: NA
d_call: NA
j_call: TRBJ2-5
cdr3_length: 14
cdr3_aa: CASRQGPQGETQYF
cdr3_nt: TGCGCCAGCAGACAGGGCCCGCAGGGGGAGACCCAGTACTTC

v_call: TRBV4-1
clone_size: NA
d_call: TRBD1
j_call: TRBJ2-7
cdr3_length: 15
cdr3_aa: CASSQASGQGAFQYF
cdr3_nt: TGCGCCAGCAGCCAAGCATCGGGACAGGGGGCCTTTCAGTACTTC

v_call: TRBV15
clone_size: NA
d_call: NA
j_call: TRBJ1-1
cdr3_length: 14
cdr3_aa: CATSRDGGYTEAFF
cdr3_nt: TGTGCCACCAGCAGAGACGGTGGTTACACTGAAGCTTTCTTT

v_call: TRBV5-1
clone_size: few
d_call: NA
j_call: TRBJ1-6
cdr3_length: 15
cdr3_aa: CASSPPGAGNSPLHF
cdr3_nt: TGCGCCAGCAGCCCACCAGGGGCGGGCAATTCACCCCTCCACTTT

v_call: TRBV6-5
clone_size: once
d_call: NA
j_call: TRBJ1-2
cdr3_length: 14
cdr3_aa: CASSRQSANYGYTF
cdr3_nt: TGTGCCAGCTCCCGACAGTCAGCTAACTATGGCTACACCTTC

v_call: TRBV19
clone_size: NA
d_call: NA
j_call: TRBJ1-4
cdr3_length: 14
cdr3_aa: CASSSGGGREKLFF
cdr3_nt: TGTGCCAGTAGTTCGGGCGGAGGTCGTGAAAAACTGTTTTTT

v_call: TRBV27
clone_size: NA
d_call: TRBD1
j_call: TRBJ1-2
cdr3_length: 19
cdr3_aa: CASTKGRGPGTGEVHGYTF
cdr3_nt: TGTGCCAGCACCAAAGGCCGGGGACCCGGGACAGGGGAAGTCCATGGCTACACCTTC

v_call: TRBV5-4
clone_size: once
d_call: NA
j_call: TRBJ2-7
cdr3_length: 15
cdr3_aa: CASSSRGGIIHEQYF
cdr3_nt: TGTGCCAGCAGCTCCCGTGGGGGGATTATACACGAGCAGTACTTC